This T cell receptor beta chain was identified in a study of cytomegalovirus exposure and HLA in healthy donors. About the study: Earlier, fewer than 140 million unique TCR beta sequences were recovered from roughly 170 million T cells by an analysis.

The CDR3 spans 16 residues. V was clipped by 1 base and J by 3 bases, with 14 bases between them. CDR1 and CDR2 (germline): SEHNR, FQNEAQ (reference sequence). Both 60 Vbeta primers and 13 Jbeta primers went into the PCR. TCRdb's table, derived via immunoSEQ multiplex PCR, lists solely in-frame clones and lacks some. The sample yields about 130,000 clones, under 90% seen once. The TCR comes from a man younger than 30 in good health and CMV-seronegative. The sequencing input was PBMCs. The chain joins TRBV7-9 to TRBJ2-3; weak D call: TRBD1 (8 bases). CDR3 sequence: CASSLGGGQATDTQYF. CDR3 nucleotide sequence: TGTGCCAGCAGCTTAGGCGGGGGACAGGCGACAGATACGCAGTATTTT.